The clone carrying this T cell receptor beta chain has more than one count but fewer than ten. The CDR3 totals 15 residues. Germline V gene sequence: CDR1 SGHDT, CDR2 YYEEEE. V was pared by 3 bases and J by 11 bases, with 12 bases of the junction left unmatched. These data originate in a study of cytomegalovirus exposure and HLA in healthy donors. PCR primers comprised 60 Vbeta and 13 Jbeta primers. The table came from immunoSEQ multiplex PCR; TCRdb's copy has only in-frame clones and leaves some out. The sample consists of about 110,000 clones, around 62% of them appearing once. The sample was PBMCs. V is TRBV5-6 and J is TRBJ1-5; 9 bases line up with TRBD1. The origin of this receptor is a young man in good health and CMV-seropositive. The CDR3: CASSWTGDRLGAQHF. The CDR3 DNA sequence: TGTGCCAGCAGCTGGACAGGGGACCGCTTGGGGGCCCAGCATTTT.